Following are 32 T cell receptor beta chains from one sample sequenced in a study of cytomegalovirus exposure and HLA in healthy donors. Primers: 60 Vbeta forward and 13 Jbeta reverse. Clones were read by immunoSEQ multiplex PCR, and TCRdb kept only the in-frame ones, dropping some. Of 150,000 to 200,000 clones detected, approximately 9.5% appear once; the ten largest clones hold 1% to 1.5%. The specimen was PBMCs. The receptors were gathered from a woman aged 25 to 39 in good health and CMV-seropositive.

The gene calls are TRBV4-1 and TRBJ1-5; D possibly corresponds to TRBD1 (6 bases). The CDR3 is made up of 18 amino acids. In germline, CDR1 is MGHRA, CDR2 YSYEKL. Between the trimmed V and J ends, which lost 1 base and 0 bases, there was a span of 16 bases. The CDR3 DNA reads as TGCGCCAGCAGCCAAGGCGGGGGGCCGCGTTATAGCAATCAGCCCCAGCATTTT. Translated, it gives CASSQGGGPRYSNQPQHF.

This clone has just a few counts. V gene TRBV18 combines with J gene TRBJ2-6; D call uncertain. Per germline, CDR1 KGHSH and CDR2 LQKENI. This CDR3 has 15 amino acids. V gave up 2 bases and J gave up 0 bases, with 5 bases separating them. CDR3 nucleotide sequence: TGTGCCAGCTCACCATCTCTCTCTGGGGCCAACGTCCTGACTTTC. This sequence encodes CASSPSLSGANVLTF.

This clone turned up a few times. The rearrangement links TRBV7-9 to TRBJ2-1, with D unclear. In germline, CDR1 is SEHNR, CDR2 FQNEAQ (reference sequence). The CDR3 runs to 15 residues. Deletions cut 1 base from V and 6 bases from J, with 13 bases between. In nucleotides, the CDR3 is TGTGCCAGCAGCTTAGTGGTTGACATGTCCAATGAGCAGTTCTTC. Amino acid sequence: CASSLVVDMSNEQFF.

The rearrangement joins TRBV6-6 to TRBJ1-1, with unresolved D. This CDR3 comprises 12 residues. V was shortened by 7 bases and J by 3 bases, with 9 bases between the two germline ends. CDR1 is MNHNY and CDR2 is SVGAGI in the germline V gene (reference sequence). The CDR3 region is CASNLRDTEAFF. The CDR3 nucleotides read TGTGCCAGCAACCTCCGGGACACTGAAGCTTTCTTT.

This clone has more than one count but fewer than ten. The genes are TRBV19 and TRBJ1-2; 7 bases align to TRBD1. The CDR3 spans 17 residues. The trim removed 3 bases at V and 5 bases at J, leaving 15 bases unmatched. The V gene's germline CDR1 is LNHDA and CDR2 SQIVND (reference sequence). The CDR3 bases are TGTGCCAGTAGTATTACTGGGACAGCAAGCCTCCTATATGGCTACACCTTC. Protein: CASSITGTASLLYGYTF. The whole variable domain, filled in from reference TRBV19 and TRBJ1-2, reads DGGITQSPKYLFRKEGQNVTLSCEQNLNHDAMYWYRQDPGQGLRLIYYSQIVNDFQKGDIAEGYSVSREKKESFPLTVTSAQKNPTAFYLCASSITGTASLLYGYTFGSGTRLTVV.

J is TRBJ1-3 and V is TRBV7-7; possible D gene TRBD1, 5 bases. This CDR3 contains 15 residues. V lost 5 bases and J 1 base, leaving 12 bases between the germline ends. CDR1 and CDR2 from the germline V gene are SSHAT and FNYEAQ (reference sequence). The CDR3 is CASSPAGLSGNTIYF. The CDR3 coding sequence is TGTGCCAGCAGCCCTGCGGGACTGTCTGGAAACACCATATATTTT.

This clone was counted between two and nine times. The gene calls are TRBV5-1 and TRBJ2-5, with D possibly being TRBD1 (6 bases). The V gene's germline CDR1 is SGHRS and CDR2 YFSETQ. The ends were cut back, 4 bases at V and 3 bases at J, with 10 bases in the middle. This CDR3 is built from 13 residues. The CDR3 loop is CASSRTVEETQYF. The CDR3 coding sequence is TGCGCCAGCAGCCGGACAGTAGAAGAGACCCAGTACTTC.

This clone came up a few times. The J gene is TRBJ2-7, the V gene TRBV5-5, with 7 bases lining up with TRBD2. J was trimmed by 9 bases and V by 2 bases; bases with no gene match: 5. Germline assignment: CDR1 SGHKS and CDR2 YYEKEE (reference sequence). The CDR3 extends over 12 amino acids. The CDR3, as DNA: TGTGCCAGCAGCTTCCCCGGCGGGAGGCAGTACTTC. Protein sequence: CASSFPGGRQYF.

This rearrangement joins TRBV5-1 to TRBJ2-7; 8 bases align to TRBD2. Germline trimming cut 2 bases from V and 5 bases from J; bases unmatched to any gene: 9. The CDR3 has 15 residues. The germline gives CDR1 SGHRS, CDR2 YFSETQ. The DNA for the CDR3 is TGCGCCAGCAGCTTATCCGGCGGGAGGAGGCACGAGCAGTACTTC. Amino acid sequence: CASSLSGGRRHEQYF. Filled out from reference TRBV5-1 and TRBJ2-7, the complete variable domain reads KAGVTQTPRYLIKTRGQQVTLSCSPISGHRSVSWYQQTPGQGLQFLFEYFSETQRNKGNFPGRFSGRQFSNSRSEMNVSTLELGDSALYLCASSLSGGRRHEQYFGPGTRLTVT.

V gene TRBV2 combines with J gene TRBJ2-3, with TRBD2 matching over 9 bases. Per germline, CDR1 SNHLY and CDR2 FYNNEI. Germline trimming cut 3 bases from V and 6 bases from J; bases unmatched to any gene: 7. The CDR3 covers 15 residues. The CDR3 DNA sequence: TGTGCCAGCAGTGATCTGGCGGGAGGGGGGGATACGCAGTATTTT. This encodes CASSDLAGGGDTQYF.

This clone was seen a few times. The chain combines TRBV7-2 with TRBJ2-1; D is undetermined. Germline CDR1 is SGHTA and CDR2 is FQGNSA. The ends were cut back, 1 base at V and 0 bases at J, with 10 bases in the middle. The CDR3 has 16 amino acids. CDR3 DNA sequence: TGTGCCAGCAGCTTAGTGCGGAGCAGCTCCTACAATGAGCAGTTCTTC. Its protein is CASSLVRSSSYNEQFF.

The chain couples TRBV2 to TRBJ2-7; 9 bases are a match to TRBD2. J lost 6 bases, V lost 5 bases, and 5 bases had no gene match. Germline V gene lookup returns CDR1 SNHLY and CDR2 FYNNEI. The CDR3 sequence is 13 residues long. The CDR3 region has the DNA TGTGCCAGCAGTCCGGGACTAGCATTCGAGCAGTACTTC. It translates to CASSPGLAFEQYF.

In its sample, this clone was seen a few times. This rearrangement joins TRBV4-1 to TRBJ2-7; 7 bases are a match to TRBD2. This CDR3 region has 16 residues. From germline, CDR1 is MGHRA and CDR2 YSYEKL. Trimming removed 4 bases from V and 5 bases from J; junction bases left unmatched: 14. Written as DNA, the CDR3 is TGCGCCAGCAGCCTTGGGGGAGCGGGGAGGGTTGACGAGCAGTACTTC. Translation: CASSLGGAGRVDEQYF.

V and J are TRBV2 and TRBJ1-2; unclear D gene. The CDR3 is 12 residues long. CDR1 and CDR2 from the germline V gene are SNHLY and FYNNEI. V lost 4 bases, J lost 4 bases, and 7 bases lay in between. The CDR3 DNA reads TGTGCCAGCAGTGGAGGATTCTATGGCTACACCTTC. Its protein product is CASSGGFYGYTF.

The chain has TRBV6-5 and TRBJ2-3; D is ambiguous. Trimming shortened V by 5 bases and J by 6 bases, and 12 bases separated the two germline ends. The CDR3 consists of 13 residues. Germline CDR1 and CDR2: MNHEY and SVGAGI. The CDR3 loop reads CASSHTSLDTQYF. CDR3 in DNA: TGTGCCAGCAGTCACACCTCCCTGGATACGCAGTATTTT.

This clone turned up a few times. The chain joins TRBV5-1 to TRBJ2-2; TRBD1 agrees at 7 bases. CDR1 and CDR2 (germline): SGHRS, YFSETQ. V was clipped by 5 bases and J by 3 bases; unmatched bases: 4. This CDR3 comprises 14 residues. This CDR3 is CASRVGQDTGELFF. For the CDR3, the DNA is TGCGCCAGCAGAGTCGGACAGGACACCGGGGAGCTGTTTTTT. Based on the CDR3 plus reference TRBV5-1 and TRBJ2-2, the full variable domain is KAGVTQTPRYLIKTRGQQVTLSCSPISGHRSVSWYQQTPGQGLQFLFEYFSETQRNKGNFPGRFSGRQFSNSRSEMNVSTLELGDSALYLCASRVGQDTGELFFGEGSRLTVL.

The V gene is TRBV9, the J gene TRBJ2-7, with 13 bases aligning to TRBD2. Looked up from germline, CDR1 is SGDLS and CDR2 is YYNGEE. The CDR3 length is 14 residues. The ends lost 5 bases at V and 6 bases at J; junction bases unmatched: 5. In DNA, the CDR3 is TGTGCCAGCAGTGGTACTAGCGGGAGGGCCGAGCAGTACTTC. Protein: CASSGTSGRAEQYF.

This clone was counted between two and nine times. The CDR3 DNA sequence: TGCGCCAGCAGCTTGTGGGGCGTAGAGACCCAGTACTTC. Encoded protein: CASSLWGVETQYF. This chain uses TRBV5-1 with TRBJ2-5; TRBD1 might be the D (5 bases). Germline assignment: CDR1 SGHRS and CDR2 YFSETQ. V was shortened by 1 base and J by 4 bases, with 8 bases between the two germline ends. This CDR3 has 13 residues.

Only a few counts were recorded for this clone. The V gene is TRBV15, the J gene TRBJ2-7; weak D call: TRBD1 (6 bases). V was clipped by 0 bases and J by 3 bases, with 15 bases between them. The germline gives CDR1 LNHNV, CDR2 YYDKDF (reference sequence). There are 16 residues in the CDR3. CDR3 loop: CATSRDLRGSDYEQYF. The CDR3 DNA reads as TGTGCCACCAGCAGAGATTTGAGGGGGTCCGACTACGAGCAGTACTTC. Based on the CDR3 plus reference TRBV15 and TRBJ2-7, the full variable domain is DAMVIQNPRYQVTQFGKPVTLSCSQTLNHNVMYWYQQKSSQAPKLLFHYYDKDFNNEADTPDNFQSRRPNTSFCFLDIRSPGLGDTAMYLCATSRDLRGSDYEQYFGPGTRLTVT.

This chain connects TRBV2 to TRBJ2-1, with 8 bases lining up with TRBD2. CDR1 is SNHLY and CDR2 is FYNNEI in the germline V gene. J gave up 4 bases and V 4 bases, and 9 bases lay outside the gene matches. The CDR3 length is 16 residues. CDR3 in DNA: TGTGCCAGCAGTGGACGTAGCGGGACCTTATACAATGAGCAGTTCTTC. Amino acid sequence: CASSGRSGTLYNEQFF.

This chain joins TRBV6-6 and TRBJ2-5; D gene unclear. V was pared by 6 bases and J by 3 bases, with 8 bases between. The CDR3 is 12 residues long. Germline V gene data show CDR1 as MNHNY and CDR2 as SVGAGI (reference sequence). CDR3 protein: CASSPGEETQYF. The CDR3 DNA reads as TGTGCCAGCAGCCCTGGAGAAGAGACCCAGTACTTC.

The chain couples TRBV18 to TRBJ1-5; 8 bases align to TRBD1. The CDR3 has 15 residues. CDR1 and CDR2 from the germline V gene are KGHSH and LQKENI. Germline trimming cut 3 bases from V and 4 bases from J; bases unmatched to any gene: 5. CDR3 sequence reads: CASSPGRGPNQPQHF. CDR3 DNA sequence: TGTGCCAGCTCACCTGGCAGGGGGCCAAATCAGCCCCAGCATTTT.

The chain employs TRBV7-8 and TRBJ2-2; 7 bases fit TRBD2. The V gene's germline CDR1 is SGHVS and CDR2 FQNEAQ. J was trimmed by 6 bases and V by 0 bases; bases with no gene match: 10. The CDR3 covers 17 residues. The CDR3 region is CASSLARSGTTPGELFF. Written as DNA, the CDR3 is TGTGCCAGCAGCTTAGCGAGAAGCGGGACCACTCCCGGGGAGCTGTTTTTT.

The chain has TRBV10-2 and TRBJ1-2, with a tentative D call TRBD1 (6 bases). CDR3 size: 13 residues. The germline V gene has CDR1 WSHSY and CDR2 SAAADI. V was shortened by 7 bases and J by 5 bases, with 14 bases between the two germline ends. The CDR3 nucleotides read TGCGCCAGCACTGGGGGCCCGGGGTATGGCTACACCTTC. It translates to CASTGGPGYGYTF.

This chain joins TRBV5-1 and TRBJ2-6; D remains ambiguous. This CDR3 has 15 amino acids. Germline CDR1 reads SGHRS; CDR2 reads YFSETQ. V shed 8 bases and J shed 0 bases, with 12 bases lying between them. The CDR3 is CASCLGHSGANVLTF. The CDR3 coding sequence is TGCGCCAGTTGTTTGGGCCACTCTGGGGCCAACGTCCTGACTTTC.

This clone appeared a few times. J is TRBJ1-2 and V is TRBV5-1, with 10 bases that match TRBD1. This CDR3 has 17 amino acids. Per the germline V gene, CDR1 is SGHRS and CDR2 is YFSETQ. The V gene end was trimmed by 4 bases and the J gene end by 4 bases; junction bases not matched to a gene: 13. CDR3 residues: CASSPGTGTGVSYGYTF. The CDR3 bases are TGCGCCAGCAGCCCTGGAACCGGGACAGGGGTTAGCTATGGCTACACCTTC.

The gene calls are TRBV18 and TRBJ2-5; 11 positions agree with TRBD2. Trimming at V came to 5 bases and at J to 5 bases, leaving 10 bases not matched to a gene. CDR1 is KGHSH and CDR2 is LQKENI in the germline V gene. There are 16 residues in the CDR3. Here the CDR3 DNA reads TGTGCCAGCTCATCCTCTGGACTAGCGGGTGGGGAGACCCAGTACTTC. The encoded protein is CASSSSGLAGGETQYF.

This CDR3 is CAAAGTPLTYEQYF. DNA of the CDR3: TGCGCCGCAGCAGGGACTCCGTTAACCTACGAGCAGTACTTC. The chain joins TRBV10-2 to TRBJ2-7; possible D gene TRBD2, 6 bases. CDR1 and CDR2 (germline): WSHSY, SAAADI. CDR3 length: 14 residues. Trimming took 11 bases from V and 2 from J, leaving 19 bases between them.

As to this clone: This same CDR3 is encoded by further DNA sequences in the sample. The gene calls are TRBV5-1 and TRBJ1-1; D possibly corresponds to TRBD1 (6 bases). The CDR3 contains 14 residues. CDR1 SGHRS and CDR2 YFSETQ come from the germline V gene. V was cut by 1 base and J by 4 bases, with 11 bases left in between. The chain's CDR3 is CASSLWGGPTEAFF. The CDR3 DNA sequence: TGCGCCAGCAGCTTGTGGGGGGGGCCCACTGAAGCTTTCTTT.

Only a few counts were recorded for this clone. The CDR3 is CASSHPRYSSYNEQFF. DNA of the CDR3: TGCGCCAGCAGCCACCCTCGCTATAGCTCCTACAATGAGCAGTTCTTC. The chain joins TRBV10-2 to TRBJ2-1; no reliable D call. This CDR3 is built from 16 residues. V lost 6 bases and J lost 0, with 15 bases in between. Germline assignment: CDR1 WSHSY and CDR2 SAAADI.

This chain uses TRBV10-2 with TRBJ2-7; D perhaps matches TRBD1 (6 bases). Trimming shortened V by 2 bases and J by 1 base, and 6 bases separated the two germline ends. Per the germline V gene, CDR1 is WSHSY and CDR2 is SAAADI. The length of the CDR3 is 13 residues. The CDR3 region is CASSEGQSYEQYF. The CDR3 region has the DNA TGCGCCAGCAGTGAGGGACAGTCCTACGAGCAGTACTTC.

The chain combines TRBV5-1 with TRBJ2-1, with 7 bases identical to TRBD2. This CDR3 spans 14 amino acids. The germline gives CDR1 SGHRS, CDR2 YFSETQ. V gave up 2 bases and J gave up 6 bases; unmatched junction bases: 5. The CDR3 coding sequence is TGCGCCAGCAGCTTTCTAGCGGACTCCAATGAGCAGTTCTTC. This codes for CASSFLADSNEQFF.